This T cell receptor (beta chain) emerged from a study of T cells in Graves' hyperthyroidism and ophthalmopathy. About the research overall: Sampling of peripheral blood happened at initial diagnosis, prior to any treatment. Study observations and caveats: The blood repertoire included most of the expanded thyroid clonotypes above 0.001. Through a model of 13 V-J features, ophthalmopathy was separated from stable hyperthyroidism.

Diagnoses were established using clinical symptoms, serum thyroxine and TRAb, thyroid ultrasound and orbital computed tomography. The CDR3 spans 16 residues. V dropped 2 bases and J dropped 5 bases, with 19 bases sitting between them. The germline V gene encodes CDR1 SGHRS and CDR2 YFSETQ. About this clonotype: Antigen specificity is unknown.

It was RNA transcripts that yielded the amplified TCR beta CDR3 regions. The HTBI set primed first-round TCR CDR3 RT-PCR. TCRdb ran MiXCR on the multiplex PCR reads and lists one entry per CDR3 protein. The table has about 600,000 distinct CDR3 sequences, 16% seen once. The chain combines TRBV5-1 with TRBJ2-5; TRBD2 is a possible D gene (6 bases). The TCR comes from a woman aged 40 to 55 with Graves' ophthalmopathy. Sequencing was carried out using blood. CDR3 in amino acids: CASSLGVGGVPETQYF. The CDR3 nucleotides are TGCGCCAGCAGCTTAGGGGTCGGAGGGGTTCCGGAGACCCAGTACTTC. Drawing the rest from reference TRBV5-1 and TRBJ2-5, the complete variable domain is KAGVTQTPRYLIKTRGQQVTLSCSPISGHRSVSWYQQTPGQGLQFLFEYFSETQRNKGNFPGRFSGRQFSNSRSEMNVSTLELGDSALYLCASSLGVGGVPETQYFGPGTRLLVL.